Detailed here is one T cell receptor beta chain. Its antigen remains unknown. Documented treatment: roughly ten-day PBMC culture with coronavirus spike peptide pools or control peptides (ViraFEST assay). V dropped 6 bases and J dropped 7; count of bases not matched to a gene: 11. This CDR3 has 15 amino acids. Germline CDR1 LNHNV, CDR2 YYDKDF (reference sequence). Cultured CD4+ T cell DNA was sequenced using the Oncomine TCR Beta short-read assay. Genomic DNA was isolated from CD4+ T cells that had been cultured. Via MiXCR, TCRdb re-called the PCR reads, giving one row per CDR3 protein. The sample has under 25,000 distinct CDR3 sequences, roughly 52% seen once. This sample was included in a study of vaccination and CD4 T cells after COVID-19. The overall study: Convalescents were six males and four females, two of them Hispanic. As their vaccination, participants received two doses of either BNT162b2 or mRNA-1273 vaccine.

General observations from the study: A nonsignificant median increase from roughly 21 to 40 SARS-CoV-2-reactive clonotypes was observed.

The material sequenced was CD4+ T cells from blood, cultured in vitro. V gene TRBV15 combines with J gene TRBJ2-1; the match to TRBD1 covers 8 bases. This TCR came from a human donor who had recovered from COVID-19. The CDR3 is CATSQETGDWNEQFF. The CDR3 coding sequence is TGTGCCACCAGTCAAGAGACAGGGGATTGGAATGAGCAGTTCTTC.